The source of this T cell receptor (beta chain) is a study of CXCR3-negative and CXCR3-positive naive CD8 T cells. Across the study: There were 120 million to 150 million TRB reads altogether, and each library had about 1.5 +/- 0.3 million of them. Findings of the study overall: Comparison of naive CXCR3-negative and CXCR3-positive cells revealed similar TRBV-TRBJ usage, while memory cells differed. Cryopreserved PBMCs had partly decreased CXCR3 expression; fresh PBMCs were used in most assays.

As for this clonotype: Its antigen remains unknown.

cDNA libraries for TRB were generated by 5' RACE incorporating UMI labels. One entry per CDR3 protein, without DNA, is what TCRdb gives after re-calling the 5' RACE reads. Its clone listing holds 28,000 or so distinct CDR3 sequences. CD45RO-CCR7+CD27+CD95- marked naive CD8+ T cells. The receptor comes from a human donor in good health. Some clones in this sample may be carry-over from other donors' samples. Sequencing was done on a sample of naive CXCR3- CD8+ T cells from blood. Subset defined: CD45RO-CCR7+CD27+CD95- naive CD8+ T cells lacking CXCR3 (TNR3-).

The CDR3 here is CASSSETSGRAGELFF. The J gene is TRBJ2-2, the V gene TRBV5-1; the D call of TRBD2 rests on TCRdb alone, since no DNA is present to check it. Germline CDR1 reads SGHRS; CDR2 reads YFSETQ. CDR3 length equals 16 residues.